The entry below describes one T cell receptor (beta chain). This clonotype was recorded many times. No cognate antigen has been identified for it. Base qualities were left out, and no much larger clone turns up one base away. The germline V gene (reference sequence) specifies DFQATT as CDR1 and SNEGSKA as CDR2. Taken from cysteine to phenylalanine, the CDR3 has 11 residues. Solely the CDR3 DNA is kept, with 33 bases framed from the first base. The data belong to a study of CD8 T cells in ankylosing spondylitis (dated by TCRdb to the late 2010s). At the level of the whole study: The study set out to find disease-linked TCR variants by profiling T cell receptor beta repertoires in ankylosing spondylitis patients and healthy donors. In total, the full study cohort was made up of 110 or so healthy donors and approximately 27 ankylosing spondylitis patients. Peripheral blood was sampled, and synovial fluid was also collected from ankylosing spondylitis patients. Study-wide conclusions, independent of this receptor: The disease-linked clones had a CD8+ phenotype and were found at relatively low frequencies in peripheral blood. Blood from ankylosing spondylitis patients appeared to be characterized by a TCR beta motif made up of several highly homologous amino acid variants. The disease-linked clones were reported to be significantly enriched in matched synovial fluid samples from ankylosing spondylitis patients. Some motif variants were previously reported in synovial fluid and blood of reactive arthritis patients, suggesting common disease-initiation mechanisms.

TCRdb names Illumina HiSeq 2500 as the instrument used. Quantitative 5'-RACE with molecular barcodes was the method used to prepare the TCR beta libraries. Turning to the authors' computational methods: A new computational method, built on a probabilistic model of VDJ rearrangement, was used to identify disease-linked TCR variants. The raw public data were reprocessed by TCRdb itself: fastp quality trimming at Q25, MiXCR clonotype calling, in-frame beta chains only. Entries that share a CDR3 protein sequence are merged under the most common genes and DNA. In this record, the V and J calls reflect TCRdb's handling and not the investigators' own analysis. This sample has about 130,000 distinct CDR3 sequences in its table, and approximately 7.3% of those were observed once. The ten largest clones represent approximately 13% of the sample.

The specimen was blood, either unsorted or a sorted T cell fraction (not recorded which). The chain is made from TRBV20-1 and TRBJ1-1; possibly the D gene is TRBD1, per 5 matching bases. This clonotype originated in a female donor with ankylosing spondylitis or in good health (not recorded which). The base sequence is TGCAGGACAGTCCGGAACACTGAAGCTTTCTTT. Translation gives CRTVRNTEAFF.